Given below is one T cell receptor (beta chain) in context. Which antigen it targets is not known. No quality values exist for individual bases; no much larger clone is one base distant. The data stem from a study of regulatory dendritic cells for organ transplantation (TCRdb year 2017). Broadly, across the study: To make regulatory dendritic cells, monocytes were cultured with vitamin D3 on days 0 and 4, plus IL-10 on day 4. To evaluate the response of the DCs to a potent maturation-inducing agent, LPS was added to DC cultures on day 6. TCRbeta repertoires were sequenced from sorted naive and memory CD4+ and CD8+ T cells before and after allostimulation with regulatory or mature dendritic cells. General conclusions and limits of the study: Sequencing was done in only a couple of subjects, and the authors reported considerable heterogeneity between individuals in the alloreactive memory CD8+ T cell pool. Of the resting subsets, the one holding the most alloreactive TCR clonotypes was memory CD8+ T cells. The repertoires of naive CD4+ and CD8+ T cells were highly diverse, while memory cell repertoires were less diverse, with memory CD8+ cells being the most oligoclonal. In both subjects, allostimulation led to expansion of memory CD8+ clones, although regulatory dendritic cells appeared to cause more limited expansion than mature dendritic cells did.

Ends trimmed: V by 5 bases, J by 2 bases; bases unmatched to a gene: 11. The CDR3 runs 16 amino acids, cysteine and phenylalanine included. The kept DNA is CDR3 alone, 48 bases in frame from the first base. The germline V gene gives CDR1 as MDHEN and CDR2 as SYDVKM. TCRbeta CDR3 regions were amplified by multiplexed two-step PCR using Vbeta-specific forward primers and Jbeta-specific reverse primers. Through the immunoSEQ service, TCRbeta libraries were sequenced on an Illumina instrument. The paper's data handling went like this. IMGT annotation was used to assign V, D and J genes, and synthetic CDR3 analogues were used to correct the counts for multiplex PCR bias. Repertoire clonality was computed in the immunoSEQ Analyzer as one minus normalized Shannon entropy. Fisher's exact test with Benjamini-Hochberg false discovery rate control was used to define clonal expansion, with two-tailed P<0.01. TCRdb stores this immuneACCESS table with in-frame sequences only. Part of the clones is absent; in the studies checked, under half of the shortfall reflects unresolved V genes, and no reason is known for the rest. V and J calls and clone size are given by that table; D and trimming were obtained from the DNA. This sample holds fewer than 15,000 clones; approximately 89% were observed only once. The ten biggest clones cover 0.2% to 0.25% of the sample.

Sorted T cell subsets were CFSE-labeled and co-cultured for roughly five days with allogeneic regulatory or mature dendritic cells at a 1:10 DC:T ratio. FACS was used to sort CD4+ or CD8+ cells into naive T cells (CD45RA+) and memory T cells (CD45RO+). Two healthy control subjects provided the T cells used for TCR sequencing. Genomic DNA was extracted with the Qiagen DNeasy Blood & Tissue Kit. The clonotype was recovered from a human donor in good health. The chain employs TRBV28 and TRBJ2-5; TRBD1 aligns with 7 central bases. Sequences were obtained from naive CD8+ T cells from blood cultured with regulatory dendritic cells. The cell subset or site label, as the study defines it: CD45RA+ naive T cells. In nucleotide form, the sequence is TGTGCCAGCAGTCCACGGACAGGCACGACACAAGAGACCCAGTACTTC. This encodes CASSPRTGTTQETQYF.